This TCR beta chain was recovered during a study of shared clonotypes between healthy human individuals. About the study: There were three CD4 naive, three CD4 memory, two CD8 naive and one CD8 memory plates per donor.

In regard to this clone: Its target is not known.

General study results and limits: Rarefaction revealed incomplete sorted-subset sequencing despite large depth. Naive subsets generally had larger estimated richness than memory subsets.

TCRdb's copy holds only in-frame clones and misses some; the assay was immunoSEQ multiplex PCR. The table has a few million clones, around 92% seen once; the top ten hold more than 0.35%. This receptor was taken from a man aged 18 to 30 in good health. Some clones in this sample may be carry-over from other donors' samples. Sequencing input: naive CD4+ T cells from PBMCs. Subset given: CD45RA+ positively selected.

The DNA for the CDR3 is TGTGCCAGCATCCCTTGGGGGGGCTTGGGCACTGAAGCTTTCTTT. It specifies CASIPWGGLGTEAFF. The genes are TRBV27 and TRBJ1-1; weak D call: TRBD1 (6 bases). The V and J ends lost 7 bases and 4 bases respectively, with 19 bases between them. CDR3 length: 15 residues. Germline-derived CDR1 and CDR2 are MNHEY and SMNVEV (reference sequence).